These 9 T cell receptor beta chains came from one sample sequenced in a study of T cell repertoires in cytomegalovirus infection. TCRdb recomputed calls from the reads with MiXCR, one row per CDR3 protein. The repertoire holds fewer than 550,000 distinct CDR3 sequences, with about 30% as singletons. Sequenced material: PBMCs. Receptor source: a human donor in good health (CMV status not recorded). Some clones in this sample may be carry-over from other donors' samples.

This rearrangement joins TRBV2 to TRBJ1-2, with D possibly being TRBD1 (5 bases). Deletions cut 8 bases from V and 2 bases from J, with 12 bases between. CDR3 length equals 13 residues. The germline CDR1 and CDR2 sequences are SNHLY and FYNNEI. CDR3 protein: CASCIRDNYGYTF. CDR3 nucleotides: TGTGCCAGCTGTATCCGGGACAACTATGGCTACACCTTC.

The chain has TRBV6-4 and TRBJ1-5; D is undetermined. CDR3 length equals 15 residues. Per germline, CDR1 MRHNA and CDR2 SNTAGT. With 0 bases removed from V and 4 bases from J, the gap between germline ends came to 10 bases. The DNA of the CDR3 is TGTGCCAGCAGTGACTCGCGAGGGTTTAATCAGCCCCAGCATTTT. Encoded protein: CASSDSRGFNQPQHF.

CDR3 sequence: CASSKITLGQGGKTQYF. Here the CDR3 DNA reads TGTGCCAGCAGCAAAATTACCCTGGGTCAGGGGGGAAAGACCCAGTACTTC. V gene TRBV28 combines with J gene TRBJ2-5; weak D call: TRBD1 (7 bases). Germline values: CDR1 MDHEN, CDR2 SYDVKM. This CDR3 region has 17 residues. V gave up 6 bases and J gave up 6 bases, with 26 bases separating them. The variable domain in full, completed from reference TRBV28 and TRBJ2-5, reads DVKVTQSSRYLVKRTGEKVFLECVQDMDHENMFWYRQDPGLGLRLIYFSYDVKMKEKGDIPEGYSVSREKKERFSLILESASTNQTSMYLCASSKITLGQGGKTQYFGPGTRLLVL.

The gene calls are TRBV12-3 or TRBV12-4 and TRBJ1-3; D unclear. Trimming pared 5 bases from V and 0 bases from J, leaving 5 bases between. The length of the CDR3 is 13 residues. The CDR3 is CASSLFSGNTIYF. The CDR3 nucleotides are TGTGCCAGCAGTCTCTTCTCTGGAAACACCATATATTTT.

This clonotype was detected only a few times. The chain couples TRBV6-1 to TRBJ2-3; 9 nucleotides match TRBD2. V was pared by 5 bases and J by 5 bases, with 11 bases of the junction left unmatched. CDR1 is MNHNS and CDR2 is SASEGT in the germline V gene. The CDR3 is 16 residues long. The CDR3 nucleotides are TGTGCCAGCAGTACTTCAGCGGGAGGCTTGGGAGATACGCAGTATTTT. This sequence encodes CASSTSAGGLGDTQYF.

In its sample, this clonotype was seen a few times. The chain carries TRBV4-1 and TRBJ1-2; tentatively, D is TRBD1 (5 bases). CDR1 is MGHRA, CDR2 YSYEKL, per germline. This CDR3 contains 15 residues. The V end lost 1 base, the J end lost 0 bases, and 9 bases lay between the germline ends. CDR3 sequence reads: CASSQVGGTNYGYTF. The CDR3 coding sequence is TGCGCCAGCAGCCAAGTTGGGGGAACTAACTATGGCTACACCTTC.

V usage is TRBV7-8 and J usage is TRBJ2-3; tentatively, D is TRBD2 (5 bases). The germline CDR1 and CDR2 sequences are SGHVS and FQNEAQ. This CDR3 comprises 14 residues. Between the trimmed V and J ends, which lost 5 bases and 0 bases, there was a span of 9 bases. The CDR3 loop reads CASSQLESTDTQYF. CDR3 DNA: TGTGCCAGCAGCCAACTAGAAAGCACAGATACGCAGTATTTT.

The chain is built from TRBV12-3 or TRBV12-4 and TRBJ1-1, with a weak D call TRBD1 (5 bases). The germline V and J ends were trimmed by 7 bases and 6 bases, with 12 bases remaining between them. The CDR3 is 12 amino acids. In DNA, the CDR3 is TGTGCCAGCAACACTGGGGGGGCTGAAGCTTTCTTT. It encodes CASNTGGAEAFF.

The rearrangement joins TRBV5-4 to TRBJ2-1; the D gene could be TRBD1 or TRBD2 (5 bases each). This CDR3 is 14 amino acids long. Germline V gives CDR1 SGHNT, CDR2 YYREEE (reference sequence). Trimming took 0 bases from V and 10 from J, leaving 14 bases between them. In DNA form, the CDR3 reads TGTGCCAGCAGCTTGGCCGAGGGACCGCGCGAGCAGTTCTTC. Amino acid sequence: CASSLAEGPREQFF.